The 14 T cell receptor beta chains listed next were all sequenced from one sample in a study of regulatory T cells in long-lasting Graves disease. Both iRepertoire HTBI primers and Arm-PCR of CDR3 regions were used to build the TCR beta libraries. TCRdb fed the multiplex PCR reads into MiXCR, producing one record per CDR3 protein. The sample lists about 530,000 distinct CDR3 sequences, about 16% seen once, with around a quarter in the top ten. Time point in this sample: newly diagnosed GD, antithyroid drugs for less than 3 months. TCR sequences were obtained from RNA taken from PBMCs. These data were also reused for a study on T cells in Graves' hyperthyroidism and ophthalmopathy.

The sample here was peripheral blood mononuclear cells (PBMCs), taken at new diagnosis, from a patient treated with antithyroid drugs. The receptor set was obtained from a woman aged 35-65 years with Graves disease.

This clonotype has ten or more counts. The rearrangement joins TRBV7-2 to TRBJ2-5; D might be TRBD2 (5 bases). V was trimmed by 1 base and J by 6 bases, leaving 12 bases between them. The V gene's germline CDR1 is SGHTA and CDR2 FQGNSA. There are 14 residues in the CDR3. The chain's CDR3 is CASSLGGLLKTQYF. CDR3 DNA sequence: TGTGCCAGCAGCTTAGGTGGACTCCTGAAGACCCAGTACTTC.

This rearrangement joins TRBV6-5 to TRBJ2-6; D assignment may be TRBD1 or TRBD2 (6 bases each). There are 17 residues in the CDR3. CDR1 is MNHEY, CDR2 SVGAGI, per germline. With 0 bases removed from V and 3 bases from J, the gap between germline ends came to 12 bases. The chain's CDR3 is CASSYSGGSLGANVLTF. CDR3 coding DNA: TGTGCCAGCAGTTACTCGGGGGGCTCCCTTGGGGCCAACGTCCTGACTTTC.

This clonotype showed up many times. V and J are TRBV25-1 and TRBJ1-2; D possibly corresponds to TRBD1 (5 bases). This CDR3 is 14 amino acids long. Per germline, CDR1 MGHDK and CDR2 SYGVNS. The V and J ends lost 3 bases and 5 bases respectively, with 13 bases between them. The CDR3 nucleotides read TGTGCCAGCAGTGACACGAGGGCAGGGTATGGCTACACCTTC. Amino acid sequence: CASSDTRAGYGYTF.

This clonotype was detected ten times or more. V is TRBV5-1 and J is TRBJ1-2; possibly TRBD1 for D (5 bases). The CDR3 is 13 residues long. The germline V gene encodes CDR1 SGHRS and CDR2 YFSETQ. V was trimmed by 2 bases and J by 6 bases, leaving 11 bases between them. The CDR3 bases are TGCGCCAGCAGCTTCTCCAGGGTCAATGGCTACACCTTC. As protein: CASSFSRVNGYTF.

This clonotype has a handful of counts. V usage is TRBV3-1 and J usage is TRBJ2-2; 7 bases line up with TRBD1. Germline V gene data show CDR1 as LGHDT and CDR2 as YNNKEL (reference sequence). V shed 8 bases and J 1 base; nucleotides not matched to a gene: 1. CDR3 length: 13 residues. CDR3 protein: CASWDRNTGELFF. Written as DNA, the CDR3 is TGTGCCAGCTGGGACAGGAACACCGGGGAGCTGTTTTTT.

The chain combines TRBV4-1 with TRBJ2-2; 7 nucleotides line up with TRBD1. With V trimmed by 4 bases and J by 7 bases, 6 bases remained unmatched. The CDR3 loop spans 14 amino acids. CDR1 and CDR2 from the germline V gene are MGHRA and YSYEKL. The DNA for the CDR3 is TGCGCCAGCAGCCGATTGGGACAGCACGGGGAGCTGTTTTTT. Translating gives CASSRLGQHGELFF.

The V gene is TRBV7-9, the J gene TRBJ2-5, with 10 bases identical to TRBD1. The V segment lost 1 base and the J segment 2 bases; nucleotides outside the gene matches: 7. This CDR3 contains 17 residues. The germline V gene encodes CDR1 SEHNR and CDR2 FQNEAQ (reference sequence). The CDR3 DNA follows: TGTGCCAGCAGCTTAGTTTGGACAGGGGGATATCAAGAGACCCAGTACTTC. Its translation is CASSLVWTGGYQETQYF.

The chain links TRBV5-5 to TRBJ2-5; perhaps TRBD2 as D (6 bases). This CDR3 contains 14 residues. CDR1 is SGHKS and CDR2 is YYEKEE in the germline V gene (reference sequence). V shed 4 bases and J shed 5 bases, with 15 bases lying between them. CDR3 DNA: TGTGCCAGCAGCAGGACGGGGACTGAGGAGACCCAGTACTTC. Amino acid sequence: CASSRTGTEETQYF.

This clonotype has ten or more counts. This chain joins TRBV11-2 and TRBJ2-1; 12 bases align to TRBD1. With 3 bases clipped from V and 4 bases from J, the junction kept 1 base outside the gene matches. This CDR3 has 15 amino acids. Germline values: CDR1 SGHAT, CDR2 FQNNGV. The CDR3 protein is CASSLGQGAYNEQFF. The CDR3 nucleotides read TGTGCCAGCAGCTTGGGACAGGGGGCTTACAATGAGCAGTTCTTC. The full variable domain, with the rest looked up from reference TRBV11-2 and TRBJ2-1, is EAGVAQSPRYKIIEKRQSVAFWCNPISGHATLYWYQQILGQGPKLLIQFQNNGVVDDSQLPKDRFSAERLKGVDSTLKIQPAKLEDSAVYLCASSLGQGAYNEQFFGPGTRLTVL.

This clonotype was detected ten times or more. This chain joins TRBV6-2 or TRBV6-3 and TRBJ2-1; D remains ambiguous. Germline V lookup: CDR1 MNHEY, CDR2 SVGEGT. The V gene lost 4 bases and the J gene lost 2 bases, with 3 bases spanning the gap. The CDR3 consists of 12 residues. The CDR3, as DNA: TGTGCCAGCAGTTCCACCTACAATGAGCAGTTCTTC. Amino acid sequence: CASSSTYNEQFF.

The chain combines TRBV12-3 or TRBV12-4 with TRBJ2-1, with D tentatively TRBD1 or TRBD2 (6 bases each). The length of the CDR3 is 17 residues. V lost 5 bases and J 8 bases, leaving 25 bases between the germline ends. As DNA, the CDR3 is TGTGCCAGCAGTATCTCCCCGGGGGCACAGGGCATCGATGAGCAGTTCTTC. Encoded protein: CASSISPGAQGIDEQFF.

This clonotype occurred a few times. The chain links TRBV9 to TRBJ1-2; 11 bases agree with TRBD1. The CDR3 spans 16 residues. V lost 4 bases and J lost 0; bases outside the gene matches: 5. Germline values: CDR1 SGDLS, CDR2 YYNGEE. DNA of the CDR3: TGTGCCAGCAGCCGGGGGACAGGGGGAGCTAACTATGGCTACACCTTC. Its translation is CASSRGTGGANYGYTF. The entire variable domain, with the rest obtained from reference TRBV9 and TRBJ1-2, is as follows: DSGVTQTPKHLITATGQRVTLRCSPRSGDLSVYWYQQSLDQGLQFLIQYYNGEERAKGNILERFSAQQFPDLHSELNLSSLELGDSALYFCASSRGTGGANYGYTFGSGTRLTVV.

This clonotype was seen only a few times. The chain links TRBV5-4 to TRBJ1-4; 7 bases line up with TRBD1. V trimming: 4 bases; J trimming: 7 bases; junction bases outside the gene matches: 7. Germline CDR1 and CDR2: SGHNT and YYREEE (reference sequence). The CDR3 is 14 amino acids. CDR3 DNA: TGTGCCAGCAGCCAACAGGGGATAGGTGAAAAACTGTTTTTT. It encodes CASSQQGIGEKLFF.

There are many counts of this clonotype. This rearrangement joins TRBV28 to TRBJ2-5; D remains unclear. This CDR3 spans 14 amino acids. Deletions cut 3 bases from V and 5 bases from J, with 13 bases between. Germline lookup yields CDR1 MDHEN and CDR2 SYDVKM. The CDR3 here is CASSFGPVSETQYF. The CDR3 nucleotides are TGTGCCAGCAGTTTTGGACCCGTCTCGGAGACCCAGTACTTC.